The next 11 T cell receptor beta chains were all read from a single sample in a study of OX40 agonist ivuxolimab in advanced cancers. The assay was immunoSEQ multiplex PCR, and TCRdb's table has in-frame clones only and misses some. The sample has roughly 40,000 clones, about 82% seen once. Sequencing was performed on CD4+ or CD8+ T cells sorted from blood, taken in a trial of the OX40 agonist ivuxolimab. These receptors all stem from an adult with an advanced solid tumor such as melanoma, head and neck, liver or kidney cancer.

This chain joins TRBV19 and TRBJ2-1, with TRBD2 matching 13 bases. The trim removed 4 bases at V and 4 bases at J, leaving 7 bases unmatched. CDR3 length: 17 residues. CDR1 is LNHDA and CDR2 is SQIVND in the germline V gene (reference sequence). CDR3 region: CASSTPGTSGVYNEQFF. The CDR3, as DNA: TGTGCCAGTAGTACCCCCGGGACTAGCGGGGTGTACAATGAGCAGTTCTTC. Complete variable domain (other parts from reference TRBV19 and TRBJ2-1): DGGITQSPKYLFRKEGQNVTLSCEQNLNHDAMYWYRQDPGQGLRLIYYSQIVNDFQKGDIAEGYSVSREKKESFPLTVTSAQKNPTAFYLCASSTPGTSGVYNEQFFGPGTRLTVL.

V usage is TRBV27 and J usage is TRBJ1-1; D ambiguous. The length of the CDR3 is 13 residues. V gave up 9 bases and J gave up 6 bases, with 17 bases separating them. From germline, CDR1 is MNHEY and CDR2 SMNVEV (reference sequence). The CDR3 loop reads CASRISTLAEAFF. As DNA, the CDR3 is TGTGCCAGTCGCATATCGACACTAGCTGAAGCTTTCTTT.

This chain connects TRBV29-1 to TRBJ2-2, with TRBD1 matching 9 bases. The germline CDR1 and CDR2 sequences are SQVTM and ANQGSEA. V was clipped by 3 bases and J by 3 bases; unmatched bases: 5. The CDR3 extends over 15 amino acids. CDR3 protein: CSVDVGTGHTGELFF. CDR3 DNA: TGCAGCGTTGATGTTGGGACAGGGCACACCGGGGAGCTGTTTTTT.

This clone was recorded only once. This chain connects TRBV4-1 to TRBJ1-5; D might be TRBD1 (6 bases). The CDR3 spans 14 residues. The V gene's germline CDR1 is MGHRA and CDR2 YSYEKL. V was shortened by 1 base and J by 7 bases, with 11 bases between the two germline ends. For the CDR3, the DNA is TGCGCCAGCAGCCAAGGTGAGGGGGACCAGCCCCAGCATTTT. This sequence encodes CASSQGEGDQPQHF.

The CDR3 protein is CSVVRDRDSEQYF. The CDR3 DNA sequence: TGCAGCGTTGTTCGGGACAGGGATTCAGAGCAGTACTTC. The chain links TRBV29-1 to TRBJ2-7; 9 nucleotides agree with TRBD1. V lost 4 bases, J lost 7 bases, and 8 bases stayed unmatched. The CDR3 runs 13 residues. The germline gives CDR1 SQVTM, CDR2 ANQGSEA.

The chain employs TRBV6-5 and TRBJ1-1; no clear D. The CDR3 is made up of 13 amino acids. V lost 2 bases, J lost 5 bases, and 9 bases lay in between. CDR1 MNHEY and CDR2 SVGAGI come from the germline V gene. CDR3 nucleotide sequence: TGTGCCAGCAGTTACCCTCCGGGGACTGAAGCTTTCTTT. Its protein is CASSYPPGTEAFF.

A single count supports this clone. V gene TRBV30 combines with J gene TRBJ1-2, with D unresolved. With 5 bases removed from V and 8 bases from J, the gap between germline ends came to 12 bases. CDR3 length: 11 amino acids. The germline V gene encodes CDR1 GTSNPN and CDR2 SVGIG (reference sequence). CDR3: CAWARTRGYTF. CDR3 coding DNA: TGTGCCTGGGCCCGTACGCGAGGCTACACCTTC.

This chain links TRBV6-5 with TRBJ2-3; 7 bases fit TRBD1. CDR3 length: 14 amino acids. The trim removed 2 bases at V and 4 bases at J, leaving 3 bases unmatched. Germline loops: CDR1 MNHEY, CDR2 SVGAGI. CDR3 amino acids: CASSYRQGSDTQYF. The CDR3 region has the DNA TGTGCCAGCAGTTACCGACAGGGTTCAGATACGCAGTATTTT.

The rearrangement links TRBV4-1 to TRBJ2-3; D unresolved. Germline CDR1 MGHRA, CDR2 YSYEKL. V lost 1 base, J lost 0 bases, and 2 bases lay in between. The CDR3 is 13 amino acids. The CDR3 DNA reads as TGCGCCAGCAGCCAAGCTAGCACAGATACGCAGTATTTT. Translated: CASSQASTDTQYF.

The chain uses TRBV9 and TRBJ1-5; D is unclear. V was clipped by 0 bases and J by 4 bases, with 8 bases between them. The CDR3 is 14 residues long. Per germline, CDR1 SGDLS and CDR2 YYNGEE. The CDR3 loop reads CASSVDGGNQPQHF. The DNA for the CDR3 is TGTGCCAGCAGCGTAGATGGAGGGAATCAGCCCCAGCATTTT.

The count of this clone is one. The V and J genes are TRBV9 and TRBJ1-5; D not resolved. CDR1 is SGDLS, CDR2 YYNGEE, per germline. Trimming pared 0 bases from V and 4 bases from J, leaving 8 bases between. The CDR3 consists of 14 residues. The CDR3 is CASSVGAGNQPQHF. The CDR3 nucleotides are TGTGCCAGCAGCGTAGGTGCGGGTAATCAGCCCCAGCATTTT. Drawing the rest from reference TRBV9 and TRBJ1-5, the complete variable domain is DSGVTQTPKHLITATGQRVTLRCSPRSGDLSVYWYQQSLDQGLQFLIQYYNGEERAKGNILERFSAQQFPDLHSELNLSSLELGDSALYFCASSVGAGNQPQHFGDGTRLSIL.